A single TCR beta chain is shown here with its context. The data stem from a study of blood T cell repertoires in COVID-19. Across the whole study: Both acute and convalescent COVID-19 samples were obtained from the United States, Italy and Spain.

The table came from immunoSEQ multiplex PCR; TCRdb's copy has only in-frame clones and leaves some out. The sample yields some 220,000 clones, 85% seen once. This CDR3 is 14 amino acids long. Germline V gene lookup returns CDR1 MNHEY and CDR2 SVGAGI. V was clipped by 10 bases and J by 1 base, with 16 bases between them. The sequence was obtained from a man over 45 who had recovered from COVID-19. The chain is built from TRBV6-5 and TRBJ1-2; no reliable D call. Sequencing was carried out using peripheral blood. DNA of the CDR3: TGTGCCACCCCCGGGTCTCCATATAACTATGGCTACACCTTC. It is translated as CATPGSPYNYGYTF.